This T cell receptor beta chain derives from a study of CD8+ T cells in alopecia areata. cDNA reverse transcribed from extracted RNA served as the sequencing template. Sequencing was performed with immunoSEQ multiplex PCR; in TCRdb, only in-frame clones are kept and a portion is missing. Here the sample spans about 190,000 clones, about three fifths being singletons. Treatment indicated: oral pan-JAK inhibitor, 5-10 mg twice daily. After removal of 4 bases from V and 3 bases from J, the junction contained 4 bases not matched to a gene. CDR1 and CDR2 (germline): SGHKS, YYEKEE (reference sequence). The CDR3 contains 14 residues.

The sequence was collected from a human donor with alopecia areata. The chain is built from TRBV5-5 and TRBJ1-5; 7 nucleotides agree with TRBD1. The specimen comprised CD4+ T cells sorted from blood, sampled at week 4, from a patient treated with tofacitinib. The CDR3 DNA is TGTGCCAGCAGCCCCGGGACAGCCAATCAGCCCCAGCATTTT. Translating gives CASSPGTANQPQHF.